Included here is one T cell receptor beta chain sequence, with context. The antigen is not known. CDR1 SNHLY and CDR2 FYNNEI come from the germline V gene. This CDR3 region has 13 residues. The V end was cut by 6 bases, the J end by 7 bases, with 12 bases between. The data belong to a study of cytomegalovirus exposure and HLA in healthy donors. General observations from the study: A prior analysis recorded that most TCR beta V segments were productive about 90% or about 30% of the time.

The PCR ran on 60 Vbeta and 13 Jbeta primers. Here immunoSEQ multiplex PCR was the method, and the copy in TCRdb shows in-frame clones only, minus some. The sample records roughly 130,000 clones, about three quarters being singletons. Nominal health characterized the donors when sampled, though unrecorded immune exposures were likely. The sequence was collected from a male donor in good health and CMV-seropositive. V is TRBV2 and J is TRBJ2-2, with D possibly matching TRBD2 (6 bases). Sequenced material: PBMCs. The DNA for the CDR3 is TGTGCCAGCAGCCTCACTAGCAGCGGGGAGCTGTTTTTT. Protein sequence: CASSLTSSGELFF.